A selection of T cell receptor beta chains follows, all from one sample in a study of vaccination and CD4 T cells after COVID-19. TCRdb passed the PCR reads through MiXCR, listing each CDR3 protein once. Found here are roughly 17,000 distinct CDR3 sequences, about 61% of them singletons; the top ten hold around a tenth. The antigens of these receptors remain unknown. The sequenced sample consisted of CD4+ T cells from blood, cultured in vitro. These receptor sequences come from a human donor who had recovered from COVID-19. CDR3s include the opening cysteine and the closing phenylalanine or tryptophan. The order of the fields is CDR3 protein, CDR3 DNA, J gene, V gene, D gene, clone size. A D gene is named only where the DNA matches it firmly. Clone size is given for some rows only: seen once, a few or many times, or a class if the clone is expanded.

CDR3aa: CASSSTEANQPQHF; CDR3nt: TGTGCCAGCAGCTCGACAGAGGCTAATCAGCCCCAGCATTTT; j_gene: TRBJ1-5; v_gene: TRBV7-9; d_gene: .; abundance: .
CDR3aa: CASSVAGTTDTQYF; CDR3nt: TGTGCCAGCAGCGTAGCGGGGACGACAGATACGCAGTATTTT; j_gene: TRBJ2-3; v_gene: TRBV9; d_gene: .; abundance: .
CDR3aa: CASSSQGYEQYF; CDR3nt: TGTGCCAGCAGTTCTCAGGGTTACGAGCAGTACTTC; j_gene: TRBJ2-7; v_gene: TRBV11-2; d_gene: .; abundance: .
CDR3aa: CASIPSQATQPQHF; CDR3nt: TGTGCCAGCATCCCTTCTCAAGCCACTCAGCCCCAGCATTTT; j_gene: TRBJ1-5; v_gene: TRBV6-1; d_gene: .; abundance: few
CDR3aa: CAISEWGSAQGVEQYF; CDR3nt: TGTGCCATCAGTGAGTGGGGCAGCGCCCAGGGGGTAGAGCAGTACTTC; j_gene: TRBJ2-7; v_gene: TRBV10-3; d_gene: TRBD1; abundance: few
CDR3aa: CASSPGTGAYNEQFF; CDR3nt: TGTGCCAGCAGCCCCGGTACGGGCGCCTACAATGAGCAGTTCTTC; j_gene: TRBJ2-1; v_gene: TRBV11-2; d_gene: .; abundance: .
CDR3aa: CASSFGVSAYGYTF; CDR3nt: TGTGCCAGCAGCTTCGGGGTTTCCGCCTATGGCTACACCTTC; j_gene: TRBJ1-2; v_gene: TRBV7-2; d_gene: .; abundance: once
CDR3aa: CASSLGLHYTSTDTQYF; CDR3nt: TGTGCCAGCAGTTTGGGCCTACATTATACTAGCACAGATACGCAGTATTTT; j_gene: TRBJ2-3; v_gene: TRBV27; d_gene: .; abundance: .
CDR3aa: CASERWTARTGELFF; CDR3nt: TGTGCCAGTGAACGATGGACAGCGAGGACCGGGGAGCTGTTTTTT; j_gene: TRBJ2-2; v_gene: TRBV6-1; d_gene: .; abundance: .
CDR3aa: CSATPGQSYEQYF; CDR3nt: TGCAGTGCTACTCCGGGACAATCGTACGAGCAGTACTTC; j_gene: TRBJ2-7; v_gene: TRBV20-1; d_gene: .; abundance: .
CDR3aa: CASSFLGNQPQHF; CDR3nt: TGTGCCAGCAGCTTCCTAGGCAATCAGCCCCAGCATTTT; j_gene: TRBJ1-5; v_gene: TRBV7-9; d_gene: .; abundance: .
CDR3aa: CASSLTTESTEAFF; CDR3nt: TGTGCCAGCAGCTTGACGACAGAAAGCACTGAAGCTTTCTTT; j_gene: TRBJ1-1; v_gene: TRBV11-2; d_gene: .; abundance: .
CDR3aa: CATSPRASGIGEQYF; CDR3nt: TGTGCCACCAGTCCTCGGGCATCGGGGATTGGCGAGCAGTACTTC; j_gene: TRBJ2-7; v_gene: TRBV15; d_gene: .; abundance: .
CDR3aa: CASSRVPWDRFPYEQYF; CDR3nt: TGCGCCAGCAGTCGTGTTCCGTGGGACAGATTCCCCTACGAGCAGTACTTC; j_gene: TRBJ2-7; v_gene: TRBV23-1; d_gene: TRBD1; abundance: .